The T cell receptor beta chain under discussion was sequenced for a study of blood T cells in healthy people across ages. The CDR3 totals 14 residues. The V end lost 4 bases, the J end lost 3 bases, and 9 bases lay between the germline ends. Germline assignment: CDR1 SNHLY and CDR2 FYNNEI. Next came a second PCR, run for about 7 to 12 cycles, which used a sample-barcoded 5' primer along with a J-beta primer mix. The template-switch adaptor was a 5' adaptor with 12 random nucleotides. It tagged each cDNA molecule. Via MiXCR, TCRdb re-called the 5' RACE reads, giving one row per CDR3 protein. The table lists roughly 1,000,000 distinct CDR3 sequences, roughly 24% of them singletons, with around 0.75% in the top ten. The same data also went into a second study, on T cells of mothers and their children.

V is TRBV2 and J is TRBJ2-2; no firm D call. The sequence derives from a girl between 2 and 10 years old in good health. The specimen sequenced was blood. CDR3 sequence (DNA): TGTGCCAGCAGTGCCAGTTTTTACACCGGGGAGCTGTTTTTT. It specifies CASSASFYTGELFF.